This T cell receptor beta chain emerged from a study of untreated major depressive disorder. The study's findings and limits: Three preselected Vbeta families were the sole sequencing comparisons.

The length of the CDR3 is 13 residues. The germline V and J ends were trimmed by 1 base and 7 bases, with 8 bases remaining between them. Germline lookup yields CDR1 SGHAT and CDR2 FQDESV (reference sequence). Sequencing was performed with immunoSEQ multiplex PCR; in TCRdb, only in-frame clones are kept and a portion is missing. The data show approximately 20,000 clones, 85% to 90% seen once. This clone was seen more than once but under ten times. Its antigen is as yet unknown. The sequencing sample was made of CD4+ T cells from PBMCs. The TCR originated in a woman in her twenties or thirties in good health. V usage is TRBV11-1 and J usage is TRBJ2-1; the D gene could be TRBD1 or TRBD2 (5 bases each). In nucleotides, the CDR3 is TGTGCCAGCAGCTTAGTATGGGGGAATGAGCAGTTCTTC. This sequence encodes CASSLVWGNEQFF.